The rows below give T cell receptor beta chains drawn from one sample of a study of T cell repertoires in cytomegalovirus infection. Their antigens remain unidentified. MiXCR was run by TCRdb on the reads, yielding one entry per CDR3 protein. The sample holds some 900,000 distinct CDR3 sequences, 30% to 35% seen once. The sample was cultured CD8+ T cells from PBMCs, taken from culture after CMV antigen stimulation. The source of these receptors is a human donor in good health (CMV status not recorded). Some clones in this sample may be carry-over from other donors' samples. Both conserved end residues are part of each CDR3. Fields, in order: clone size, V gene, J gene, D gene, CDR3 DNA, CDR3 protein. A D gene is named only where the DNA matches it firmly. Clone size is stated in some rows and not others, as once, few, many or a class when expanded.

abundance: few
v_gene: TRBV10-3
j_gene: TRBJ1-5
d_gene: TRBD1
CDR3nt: TGTGCCATCAGTGAGGACAGGGTCGGATATAGCAATCAGCCCCAGCATTTT
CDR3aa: CAISEDRVGYSNQPQHF

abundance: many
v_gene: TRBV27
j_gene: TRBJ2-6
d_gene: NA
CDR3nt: TGTGCCAGCAGCCGTGGAGGGGGCGTTGGGGCCAACGTCCTGACTTTC
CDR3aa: CASSRGGGVGANVLTF

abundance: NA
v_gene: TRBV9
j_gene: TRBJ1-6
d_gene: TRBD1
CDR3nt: TGTGCCAGCAGCCCAGAGACAGGGGTTAATTCACCCCTCCACTTT
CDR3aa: CASSPETGVNSPLHF

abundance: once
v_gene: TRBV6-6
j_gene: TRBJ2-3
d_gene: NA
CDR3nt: TGTGCCAGCAGGTACATTAGCACAGATACGCAGTATTTT
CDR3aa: CASRYISTDTQYF

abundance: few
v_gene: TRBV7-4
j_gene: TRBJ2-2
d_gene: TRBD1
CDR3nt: TGTGCCAGCAGCCACCCCCGGACAGGGCCCAACACCGGGGAGCTGTTTTTT
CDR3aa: CASSHPRTGPNTGELFF

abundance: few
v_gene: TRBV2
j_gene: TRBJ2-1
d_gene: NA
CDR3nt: TGTGCCACACAGGGTAAAAATGAGCAGTTCTTC
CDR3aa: CATQGKNEQFF

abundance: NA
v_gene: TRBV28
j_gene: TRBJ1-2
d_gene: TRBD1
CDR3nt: TGTGCCAGCAGACAAACAGGGGACTATGGCTACACCTTC
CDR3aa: CASRQTGDYGYTF

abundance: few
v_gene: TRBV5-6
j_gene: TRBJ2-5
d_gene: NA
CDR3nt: TGTGCCAGCAGCTTGGCCTTTAGCGTCTACCCGGTTGAGACCCAGTACTTC
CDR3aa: CASSLAFSVYPVETQYF

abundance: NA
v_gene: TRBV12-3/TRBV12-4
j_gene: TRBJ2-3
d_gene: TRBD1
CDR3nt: TGTGCCAGCAGGGCCGACAGGGGGCCAGACGCAGATACGCAGTATTTT
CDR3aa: CASRADRGPDADTQYF

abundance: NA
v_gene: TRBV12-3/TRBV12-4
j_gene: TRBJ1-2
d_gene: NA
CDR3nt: TGTGCCAGCAGTCTCTTAAGACAGTATGGCTACACCTTC
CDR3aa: CASSLLRQYGYTF

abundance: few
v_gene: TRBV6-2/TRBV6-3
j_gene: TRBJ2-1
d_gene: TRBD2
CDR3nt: TGTGCCAGCAGCCTATGGACTAGCGGGGGGGAATCCTACAATGAGCAGTTCTTC
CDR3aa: CASSLWTSGGESYNEQFF

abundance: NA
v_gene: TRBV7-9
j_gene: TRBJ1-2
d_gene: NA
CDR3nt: TGTGCCAGCAGCTCACAGATAACCTTC
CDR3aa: CASSSQITF

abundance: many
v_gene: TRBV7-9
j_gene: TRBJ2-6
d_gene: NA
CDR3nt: TGTGCCAGCAGCAGCTTCCCGGAATACTCTGGGGCCAACGTCCTGACTTTC
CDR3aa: CASSSFPEYSGANVLTF

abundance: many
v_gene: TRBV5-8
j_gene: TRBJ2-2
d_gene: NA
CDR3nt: TGTGCCAGCAGCTTGGCCTGGACAAGAGGTTACACCGGGGAGCTGTTTTTT
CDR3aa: CASSLAWTRGYTGELFF

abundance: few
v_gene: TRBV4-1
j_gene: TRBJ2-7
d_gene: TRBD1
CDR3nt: TGTGCCAGCAGCCCGCGGGGACAGGGGGCGTACGAGCAGTACTTC
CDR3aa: CASSPRGQGAYEQYF

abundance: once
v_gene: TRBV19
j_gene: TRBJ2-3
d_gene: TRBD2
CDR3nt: TGTGCCAGTAGTATAGCCCGGACTAGCGGGAGCACAGATACGCAGTATTTT
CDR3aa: CASSIARTSGSTDTQYF

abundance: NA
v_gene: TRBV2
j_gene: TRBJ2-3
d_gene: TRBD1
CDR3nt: TGTGCCAGCAGTGCGCGCTTTTCCGGGACAGGGACAGATACGCAGTATTTT
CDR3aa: CASSARFSGTGTDTQYF

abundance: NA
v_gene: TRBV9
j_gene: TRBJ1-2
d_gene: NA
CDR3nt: TGTGCCAGCAGCGGATCGGCTAACTATGGCTACACCTTC
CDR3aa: CASSGSANYGYTF

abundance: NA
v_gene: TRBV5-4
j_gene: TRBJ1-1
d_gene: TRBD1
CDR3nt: TGTGCCAGCAGCCCTATCACAGGGGGCACTGAAGCTTTCTTT
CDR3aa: CASSPITGGTEAFF

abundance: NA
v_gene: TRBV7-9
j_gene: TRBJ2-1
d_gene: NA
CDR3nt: TGTGCCAGCCTAGCCCCCGGGGCCTCCTACAATGAGCAGTTCTTC
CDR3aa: CASLAPGASYNEQFF

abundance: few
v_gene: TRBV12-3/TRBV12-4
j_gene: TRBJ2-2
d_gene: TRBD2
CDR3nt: TGTGCCAGCACCGCGGCAGGGAGGGACACCGGGGAGCTGTTTTTT
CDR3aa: CASTAAGRDTGELFF

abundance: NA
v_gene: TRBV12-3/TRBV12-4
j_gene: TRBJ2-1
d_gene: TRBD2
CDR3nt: TGTGCCAGCAGTACCGTTAGCGGGTACAATGAGCAGTTCTTC
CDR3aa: CASSTVSGYNEQFF

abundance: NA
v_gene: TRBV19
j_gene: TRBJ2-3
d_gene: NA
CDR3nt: TGTGCCAGTAGTCTCGGACTAAGCTCGGATACGCAGTATTTT
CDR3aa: CASSLGLSSDTQYF

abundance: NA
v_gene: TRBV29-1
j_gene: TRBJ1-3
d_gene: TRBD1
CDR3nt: TGCAGCGTTGAGGGCAGGGGGTCTGGAAACACCATATATTTT
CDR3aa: CSVEGRGSGNTIYF

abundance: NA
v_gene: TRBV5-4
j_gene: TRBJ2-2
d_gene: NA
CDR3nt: TGTGCCATCTTTCTAGAGACCGGGGAGCTGTTTTTT
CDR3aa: CAIFLETGELFF

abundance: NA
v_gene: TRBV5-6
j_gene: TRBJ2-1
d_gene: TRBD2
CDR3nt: TGTGCCAGCAGCTTGACTAGCGGGGGAGAAAATGAGCAGTTCTTC
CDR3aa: CASSLTSGGENEQFF

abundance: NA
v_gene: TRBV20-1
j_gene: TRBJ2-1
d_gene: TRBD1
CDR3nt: TGCAGTGCTACGGACAGGAGAGCTTACAATGAGCAGTTCTTC
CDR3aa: CSATDRRAYNEQFF

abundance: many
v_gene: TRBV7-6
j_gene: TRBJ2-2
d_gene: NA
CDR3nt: TGTGCCAGCAGCTTAGCGCGGAACGGGCCGAACACCGGGGAGCTGTTTTTT
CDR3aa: CASSLARNGPNTGELFF

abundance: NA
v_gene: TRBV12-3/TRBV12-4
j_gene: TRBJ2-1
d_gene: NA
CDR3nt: TGTGCCAGCAGGGGGGGGGGCGGAATCGATGAGCAGTTCTTC
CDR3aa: CASRGGGGIDEQFF

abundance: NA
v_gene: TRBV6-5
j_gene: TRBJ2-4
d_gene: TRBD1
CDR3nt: TGTGCCAGCAGTTACTCGGACAGGCGCGCCAAAAACATTCAGTACTTC
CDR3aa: CASSYSDRRAKNIQYF

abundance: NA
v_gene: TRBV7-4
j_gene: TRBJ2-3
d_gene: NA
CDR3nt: TGTGTCAGCAGCTGTCCGGGACTTCTCACAGATACGCAGTATTTT
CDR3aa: CVSSCPGLLTDTQYF

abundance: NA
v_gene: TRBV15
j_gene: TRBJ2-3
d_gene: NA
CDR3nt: TGTGCCACCAGCAGAGGTGGGTCAAGGACAGATACGCAGTATTTT
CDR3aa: CATSRGGSRTDTQYF

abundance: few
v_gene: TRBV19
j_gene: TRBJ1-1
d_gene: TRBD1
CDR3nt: TGTGCCAGTAGTTACCCTCCGACACAGGGGATAGACACTGAAGCTTTCTTT
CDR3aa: CASSYPPTQGIDTEAFF

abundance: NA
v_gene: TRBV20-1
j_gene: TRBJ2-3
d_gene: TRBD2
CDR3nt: TGCAGTGCTAGAGATTTAGCGGGGGGCTCGGATACGCAGTATTTT
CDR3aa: CSARDLAGGSDTQYF

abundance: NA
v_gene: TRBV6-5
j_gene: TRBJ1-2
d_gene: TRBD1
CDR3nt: TGTGCCAGCAGCCTTTCCAGGACAGGGCCGGACTACACCTTC
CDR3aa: CASSLSRTGPDYTF

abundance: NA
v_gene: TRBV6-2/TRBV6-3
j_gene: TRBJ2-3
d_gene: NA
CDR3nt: TGTGCCAGCAGTCCGGTGGGGAATGCCCTCACAGATACGCAGTATTTT
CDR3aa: CASSPVGNALTDTQYF

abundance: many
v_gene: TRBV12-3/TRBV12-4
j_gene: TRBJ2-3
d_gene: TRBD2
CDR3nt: TGTGCCAGCAGCGACCGAGCGGGGTCTAGCACAGATACGCAGTATTTT
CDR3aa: CASSDRAGSSTDTQYF

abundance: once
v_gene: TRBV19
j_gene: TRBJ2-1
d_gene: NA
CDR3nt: TGTGCCAGTAGTATACGGGGGGCTTACAATGAGCAGTTCTTC
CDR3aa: CASSIRGAYNEQFF

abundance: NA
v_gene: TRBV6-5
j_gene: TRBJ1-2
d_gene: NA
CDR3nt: TGTGCCAGCAGTTACTCCAGGGCAGGGGACTATGGCTACACCTTC
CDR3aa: CASSYSRAGDYGYTF

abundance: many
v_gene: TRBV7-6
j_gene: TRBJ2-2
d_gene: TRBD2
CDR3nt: TGTGCCAGCAGATCTTTCCTATCCGGGTCCGGGGGGACCGGGGAGCTGTTTTTT
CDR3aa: CASRSFLSGSGGTGELFF

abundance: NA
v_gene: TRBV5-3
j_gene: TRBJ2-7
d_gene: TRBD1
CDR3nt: TGTGCCAGCAGCTTGATAGGATCCAGGGGGTCTTACGAGCAGTACTTC
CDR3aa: CASSLIGSRGSYEQYF

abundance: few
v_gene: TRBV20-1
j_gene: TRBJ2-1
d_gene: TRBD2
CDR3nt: TGCAGTGCTAGTGGGACTAGCGTATACAATGAGCAGTTCTTC
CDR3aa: CSASGTSVYNEQFF

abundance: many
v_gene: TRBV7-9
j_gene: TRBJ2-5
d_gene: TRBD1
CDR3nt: TGTGCCAGCAGCGATCGCCTCGGGACAGGAATCCAAGAGACCCAGTACTTC
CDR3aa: CASSDRLGTGIQETQYF

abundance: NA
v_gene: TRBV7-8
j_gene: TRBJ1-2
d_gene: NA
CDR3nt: TGTGCCAGCAGCTTAGCGCTTTCTAACTATGGCTACACCTTC
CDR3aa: CASSLALSNYGYTF

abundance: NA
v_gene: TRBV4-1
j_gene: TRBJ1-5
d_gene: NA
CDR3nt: TGCGCCAGCAGCCAAGATTGGGACTTATTTCAGCCCCAGCATTTT
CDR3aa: CASSQDWDLFQPQHF

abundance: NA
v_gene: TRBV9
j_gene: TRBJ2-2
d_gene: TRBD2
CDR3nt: TGTGCCAGCAGCGCATTCACTAGCGGGGGACCCTTCGGGTTCGGGGAGCTGTTTTTT
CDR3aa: CASSAFTSGGPFGFGELFF

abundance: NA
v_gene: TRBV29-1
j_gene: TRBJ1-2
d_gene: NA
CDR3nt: TGCAGCGTTGCTACAGTGGAAGGCTACACCTTC
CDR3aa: CSVATVEGYTF

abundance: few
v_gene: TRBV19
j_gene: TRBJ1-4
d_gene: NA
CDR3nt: TGTGCCAGTAGTATGTCGGGTCTAGCTAATGAAAAACTGTTTTTT
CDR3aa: CASSMSGLANEKLFF

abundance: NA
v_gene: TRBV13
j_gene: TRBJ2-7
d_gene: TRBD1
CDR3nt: TGTGCCAGCAGCTTGAGGGGGCCAAGCGAGCAGTACTTC
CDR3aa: CASSLRGPSEQYF

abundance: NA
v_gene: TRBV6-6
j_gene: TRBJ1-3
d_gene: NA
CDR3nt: TGTGCCAGCAGTACCAGGGAGCGGTCGAGCGGAAACACCATATATTTT
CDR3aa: CASSTRERSSGNTIYF

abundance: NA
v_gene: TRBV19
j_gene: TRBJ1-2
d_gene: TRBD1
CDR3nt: TGTGCCAGTATGACAGGGGAGGACTATGGCTACACCTTC
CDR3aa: CASMTGEDYGYTF

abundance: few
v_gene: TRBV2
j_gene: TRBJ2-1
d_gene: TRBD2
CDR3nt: TGTGCCAGTCCAATCCTAGCGGGGCCCTACAATGAGCAGTTCTTC
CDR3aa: CASPILAGPYNEQFF

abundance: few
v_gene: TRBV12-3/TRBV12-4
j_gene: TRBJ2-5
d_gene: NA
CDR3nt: TGTGCCAGCAGCCTAGACTATTCCGAGACCCAGTACTTC
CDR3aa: CASSLDYSETQYF

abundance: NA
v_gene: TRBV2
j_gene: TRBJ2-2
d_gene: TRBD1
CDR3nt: TGTGCCAGCAGCATGGGGACAGGGGGCGCCTGGGACGGGGAGCTGTTTTTT
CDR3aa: CASSMGTGGAWDGELFF

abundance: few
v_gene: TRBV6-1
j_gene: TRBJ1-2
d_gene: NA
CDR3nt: TGTGCCAGCTGGGCAGGGGACGGCTACACCTTC
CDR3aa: CASWAGDGYTF